This TCR beta chain was captured by sequencing in a study of OX40 agonist ivuxolimab in advanced cancers. The study, taken as a whole, reports: Relative to CD4+ cells, CD8+ T cells on average had more expanded clones.

Germline CDR1 and CDR2: LNHDA and SQIVND (reference sequence). The V segment lost 6 bases and the J segment 4 bases; nucleotides outside the gene matches: 12. This CDR3 contains 15 residues. This clone was picked up a small number of times. What it binds is not known. Repertoires were generated with immunoSEQ multiplex PCR, while TCRdb's copy carries only in-frame clones and drops some. The repertoire holds roughly 60,000 clones, with 80% to 85% as singletons. Blood got drawn at baseline, again on cycle 4 day 1, and then on cycle 7 day 1. The V and J genes are TRBV19 and TRBJ2-7, with 7 bases identical to TRBD1. The sequence derives from an adult with an advanced solid tumor such as melanoma, head and neck, liver or kidney cancer. Sequencing was performed on CD4+ or CD8+ T cells sorted from blood, taken in a trial of the OX40 agonist ivuxolimab. The CDR3, as DNA: TGTGCCAGTAGCCGAGGGGGCAGGTATACGTACGAGCAGTACTTC. It yields the protein CASSRGGRYTYEQYF. The full variable domain, in which reference TRBV19 and TRBJ2-7 provide the parts outside the CDR3, is DGGITQSPKYLFRKEGQNVTLSCEQNLNHDAMYWYRQDPGQGLRLIYYSQIVNDFQKGDIAEGYSVSREKKESFPLTVTSAQKNPTAFYLCASSRGGRYTYEQYFGPGTRLTVT.